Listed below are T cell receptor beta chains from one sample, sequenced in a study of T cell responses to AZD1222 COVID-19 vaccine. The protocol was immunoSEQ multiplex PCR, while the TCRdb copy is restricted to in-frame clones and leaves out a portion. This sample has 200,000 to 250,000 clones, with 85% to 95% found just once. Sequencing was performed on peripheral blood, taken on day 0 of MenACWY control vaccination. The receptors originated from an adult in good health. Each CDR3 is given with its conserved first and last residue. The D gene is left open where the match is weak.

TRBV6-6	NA	CASSYSPRVYEQYF
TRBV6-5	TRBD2	CASSAGAGVHEQYF
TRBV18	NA	CASSPTRGDTEAFF
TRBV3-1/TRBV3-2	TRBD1	CASSPAGTVTSTEAFF
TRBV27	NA	CASSSRVYNSPLHF
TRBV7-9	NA	CASSPAQVREKLFF
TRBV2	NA	CASNGQYDYGYTF
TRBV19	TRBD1	CASSTASRDRGLSNQPQHF
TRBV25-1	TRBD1	CASSESGTGNEKLFF
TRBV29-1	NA	CSAVGGPNYGYTF